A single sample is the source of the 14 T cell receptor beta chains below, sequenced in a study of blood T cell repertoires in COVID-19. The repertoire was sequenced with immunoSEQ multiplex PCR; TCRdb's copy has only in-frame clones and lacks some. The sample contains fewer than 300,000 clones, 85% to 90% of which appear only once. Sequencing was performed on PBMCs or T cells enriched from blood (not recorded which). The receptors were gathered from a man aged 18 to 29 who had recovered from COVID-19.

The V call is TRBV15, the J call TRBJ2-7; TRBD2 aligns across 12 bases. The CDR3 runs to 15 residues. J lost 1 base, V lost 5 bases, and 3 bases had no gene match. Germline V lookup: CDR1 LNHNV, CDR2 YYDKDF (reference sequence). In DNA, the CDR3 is TGTGCCACCAGCGTCGGACTAGCGGGGTCCTACGAGCAGTACTTC. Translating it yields CATSVGLAGSYEQYF.

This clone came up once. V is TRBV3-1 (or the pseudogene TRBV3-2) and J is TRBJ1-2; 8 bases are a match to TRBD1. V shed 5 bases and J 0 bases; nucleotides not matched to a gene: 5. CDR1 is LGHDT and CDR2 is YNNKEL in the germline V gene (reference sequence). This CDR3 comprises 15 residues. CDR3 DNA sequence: TGTGCCAGCAGCAAGCAGGACAGGGCTAACTATGGCTACACCTTC. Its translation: CASSKQDRANYGYTF.

The CDR3 sequence: CASSQIAGGPYEQYF. The CDR3 DNA sequence: TGTGCCAGCAGCCAAATCGCGGGAGGGCCCTACGAGCAGTACTTC. This sequence joins TRBV3-1 (or the pseudogene TRBV3-2) and TRBJ2-7, with TRBD2 identical over 9 bases. Germline trimming cut 2 bases from V and 2 bases from J; bases unmatched to any gene: 4. The CDR3 runs to 15 residues. The germline gives CDR1 LGHDT, CDR2 YNNKEL (reference sequence).

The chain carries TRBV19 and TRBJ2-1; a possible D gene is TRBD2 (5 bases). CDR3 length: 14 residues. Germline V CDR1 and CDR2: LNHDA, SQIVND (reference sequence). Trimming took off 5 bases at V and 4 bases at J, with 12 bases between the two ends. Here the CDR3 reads CASSPQDSYNEQFF. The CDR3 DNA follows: TGTGCCAGTAGTCCCCAGGACTCTTACAATGAGCAGTTCTTC.

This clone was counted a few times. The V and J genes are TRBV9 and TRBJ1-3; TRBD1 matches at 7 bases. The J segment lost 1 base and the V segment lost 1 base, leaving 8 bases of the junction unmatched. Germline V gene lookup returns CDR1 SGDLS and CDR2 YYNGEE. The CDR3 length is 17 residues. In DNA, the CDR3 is TGTGCCAGCAGCGTATATGGCAACAGGGGATCTGGAAACACCATATATTTT. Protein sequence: CASSVYGNRGSGNTIYF.

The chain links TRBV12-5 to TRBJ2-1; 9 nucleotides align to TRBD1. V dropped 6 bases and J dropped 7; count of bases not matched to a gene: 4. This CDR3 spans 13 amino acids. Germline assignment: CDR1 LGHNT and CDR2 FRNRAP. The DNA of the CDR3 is TGTGCTAGTGGGTCCGGACAGGGGAATGAGCAGTTCTTC. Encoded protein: CASGSGQGNEQFF.

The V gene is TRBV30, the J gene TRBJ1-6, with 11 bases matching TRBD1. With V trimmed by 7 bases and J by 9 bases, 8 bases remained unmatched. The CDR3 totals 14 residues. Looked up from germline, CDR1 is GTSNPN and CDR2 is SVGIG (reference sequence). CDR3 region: CAFGQGALRSPLHF. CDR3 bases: TGTGCCTTCGGACAGGGGGCCCTTCGTTCACCCCTCCACTTT.

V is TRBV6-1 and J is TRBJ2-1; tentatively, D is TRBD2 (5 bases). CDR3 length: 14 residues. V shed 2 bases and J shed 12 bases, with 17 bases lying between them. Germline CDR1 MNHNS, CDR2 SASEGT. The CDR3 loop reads CASSELALVFGQFF. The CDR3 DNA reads TGTGCCAGCAGTGAACTAGCACTAGTCTTCGGGCAGTTCTTC.

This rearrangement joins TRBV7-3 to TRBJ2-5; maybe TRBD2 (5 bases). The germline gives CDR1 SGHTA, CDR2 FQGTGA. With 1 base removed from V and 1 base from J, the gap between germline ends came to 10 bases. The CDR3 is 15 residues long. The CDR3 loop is CASSLRGGPQETQYF. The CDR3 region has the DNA TGTGCCAGCAGCTTAAGAGGAGGCCCCCAAGAGACCCAGTACTTC.

The CDR3 coding sequence is TGTGCCAGCAGCCAGACTAAGGCGGGAGGGGATTTCGGGCAGTACTTC. It encodes CASSQTKAGGDFGQYF. This chain joins TRBV16 and TRBJ2-7; 9 bases match TRBD2. Germline trimming cut 3 bases from V and 9 bases from J; bases unmatched to any gene: 15. There are 16 residues in the CDR3. Germline V gene data show CDR1 as KGHSY and CDR2 as FQNENV.

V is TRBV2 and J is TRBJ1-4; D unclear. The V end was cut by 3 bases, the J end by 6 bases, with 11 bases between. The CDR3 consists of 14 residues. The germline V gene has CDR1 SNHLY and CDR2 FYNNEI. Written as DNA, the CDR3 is TGTGCCAGCAGTGAGCCCACTGGAGATGAAAAACTGTTTTTT. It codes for CASSEPTGDEKLFF.

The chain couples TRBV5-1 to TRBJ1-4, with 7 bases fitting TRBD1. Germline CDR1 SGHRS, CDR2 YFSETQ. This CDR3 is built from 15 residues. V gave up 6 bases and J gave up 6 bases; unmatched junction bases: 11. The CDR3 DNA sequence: TGCGCCAGCAAACAGGGGCAGATGGGGCATGAAAAACTGTTTTTT. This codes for CASKQGQMGHEKLFF.

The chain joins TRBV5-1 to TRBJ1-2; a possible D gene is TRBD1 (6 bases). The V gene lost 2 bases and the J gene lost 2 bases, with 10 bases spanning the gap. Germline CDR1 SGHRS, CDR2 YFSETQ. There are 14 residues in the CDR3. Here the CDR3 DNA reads TGCGCCAGCAGCTTCCGGGACACCAACTATGGCTACACCTTC. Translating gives CASSFRDTNYGYTF.

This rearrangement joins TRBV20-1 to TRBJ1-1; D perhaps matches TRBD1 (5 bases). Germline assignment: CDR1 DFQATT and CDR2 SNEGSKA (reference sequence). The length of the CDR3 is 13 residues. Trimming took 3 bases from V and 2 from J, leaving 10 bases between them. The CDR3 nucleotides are TGCAGTGCTAGTTCCAGGGAAAACACTGAAGCTTTCTTT. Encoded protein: CSASSRENTEAFF.